This paragraph reports one TCR beta chain. The data originate from a study of technical replicates of blood from several donors. Generated by immunoSEQ multiplex PCR, the TCRdb table keeps only in-frame clones and is missing some. The sample has 50,000 to 80,000 clones, roughly 90% seen once. The CDR3 covers 16 residues. Germline V gene lookup returns CDR1 SEHNR and CDR2 FQNEAQ (reference sequence). V gave up 1 base and J gave up 3 bases, with 13 bases separating them. The sequence was collected from a human donor in good health. Some clones in this sample may be carry-over from other donors' samples. Sequencing was performed on PBMCs. The rearrangement joins TRBV7-9 to TRBJ1-5, with D perhaps TRBD1 (6 bases). In DNA form, the CDR3 reads TGTGCCAGCAGCTTAGTATCCGGACAGTCCAATCAGCCCCAGCATTTT. Amino acids: CASSLVSGQSNQPQHF.